This TCR beta chain was recorded in a study of cytomegalovirus exposure and HLA in healthy donors. PCR employed 60 Vbeta and 13 Jbeta primers. Assay used: immunoSEQ multiplex PCR; TCRdb lists only in-frame clones, some missing. The table has around 100,000 clones, around 77% seen once. V lost 1 base, J lost 5 bases, and 6 bases stayed unmatched. The CDR3 length is 15 residues. Germline assignment: CDR1 SGHKS and CDR2 YYEKEE (reference sequence). Regarding donors, all were healthy bone marrow donors. The source is a woman between 25 and 40 years old in good health and CMV-seropositive. The sequencing sample was made of PBMCs. J is TRBJ1-5 and V is TRBV5-5, with TRBD1 matching 7 bases. The CDR3 reads CASSLLRGLDQPQHF. The DNA of the CDR3 is TGTGCCAGCAGCTTGTTAAGGGGGCTCGATCAGCCCCAGCATTTT.